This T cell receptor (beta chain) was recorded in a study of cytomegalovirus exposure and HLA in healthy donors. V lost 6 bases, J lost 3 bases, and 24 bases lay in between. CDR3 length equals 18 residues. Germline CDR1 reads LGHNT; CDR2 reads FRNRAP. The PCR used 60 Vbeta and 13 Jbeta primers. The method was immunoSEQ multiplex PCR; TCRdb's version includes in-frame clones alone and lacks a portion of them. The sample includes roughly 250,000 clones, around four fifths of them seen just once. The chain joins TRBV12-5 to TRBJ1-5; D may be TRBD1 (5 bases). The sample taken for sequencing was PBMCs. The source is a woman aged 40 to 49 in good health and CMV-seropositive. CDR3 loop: CASGWGGTAPRNNQPQHF. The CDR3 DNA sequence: TGTGCTAGTGGCTGGGGGGGTACAGCCCCTAGGAACAATCAGCCCCAGCATTTT.